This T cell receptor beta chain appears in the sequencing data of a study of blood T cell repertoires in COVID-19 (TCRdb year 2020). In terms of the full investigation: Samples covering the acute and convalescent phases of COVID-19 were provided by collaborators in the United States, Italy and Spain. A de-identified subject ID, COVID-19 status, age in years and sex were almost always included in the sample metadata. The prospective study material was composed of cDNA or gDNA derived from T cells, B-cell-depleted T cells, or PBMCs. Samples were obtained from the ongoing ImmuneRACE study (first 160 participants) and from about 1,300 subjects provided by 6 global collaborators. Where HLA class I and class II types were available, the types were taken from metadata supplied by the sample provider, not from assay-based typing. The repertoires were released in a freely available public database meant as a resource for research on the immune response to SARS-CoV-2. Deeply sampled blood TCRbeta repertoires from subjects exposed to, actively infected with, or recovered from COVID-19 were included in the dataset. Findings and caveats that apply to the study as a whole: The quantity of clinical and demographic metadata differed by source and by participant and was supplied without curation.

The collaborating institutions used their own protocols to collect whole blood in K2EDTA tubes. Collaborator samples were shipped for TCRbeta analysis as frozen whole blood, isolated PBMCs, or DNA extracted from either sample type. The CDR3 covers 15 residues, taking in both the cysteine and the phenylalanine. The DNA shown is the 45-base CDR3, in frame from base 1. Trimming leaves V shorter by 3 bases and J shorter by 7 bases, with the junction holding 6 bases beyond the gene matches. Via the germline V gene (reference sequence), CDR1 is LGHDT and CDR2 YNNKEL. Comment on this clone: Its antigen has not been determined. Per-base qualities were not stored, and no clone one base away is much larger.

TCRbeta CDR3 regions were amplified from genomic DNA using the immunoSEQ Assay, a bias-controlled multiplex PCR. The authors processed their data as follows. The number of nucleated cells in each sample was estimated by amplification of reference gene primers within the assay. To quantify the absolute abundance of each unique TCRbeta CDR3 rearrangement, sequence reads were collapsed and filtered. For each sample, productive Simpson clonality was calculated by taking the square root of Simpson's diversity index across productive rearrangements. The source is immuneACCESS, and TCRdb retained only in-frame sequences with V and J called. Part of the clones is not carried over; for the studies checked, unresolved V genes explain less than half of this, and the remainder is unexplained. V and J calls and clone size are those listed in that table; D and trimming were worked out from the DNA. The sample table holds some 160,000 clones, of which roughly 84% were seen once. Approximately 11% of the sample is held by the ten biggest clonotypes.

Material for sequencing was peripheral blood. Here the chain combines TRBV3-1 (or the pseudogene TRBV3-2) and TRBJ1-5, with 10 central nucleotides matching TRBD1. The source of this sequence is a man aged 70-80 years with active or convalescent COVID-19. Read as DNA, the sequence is TGTGCCAGCAGCCAGGACAGGGGGTTGAGGCAGCCCCAGCATTTT. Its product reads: CASSQDRGLRQPQHF.